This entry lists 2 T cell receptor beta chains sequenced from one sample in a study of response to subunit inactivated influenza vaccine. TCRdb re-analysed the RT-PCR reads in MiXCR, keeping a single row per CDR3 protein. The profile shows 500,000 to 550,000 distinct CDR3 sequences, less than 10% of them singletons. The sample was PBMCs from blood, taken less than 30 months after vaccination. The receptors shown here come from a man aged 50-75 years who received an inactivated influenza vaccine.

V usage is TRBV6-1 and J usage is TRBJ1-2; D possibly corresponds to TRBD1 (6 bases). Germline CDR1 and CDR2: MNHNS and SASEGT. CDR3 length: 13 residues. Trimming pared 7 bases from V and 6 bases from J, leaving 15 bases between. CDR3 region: CASTGGAYDGYTF. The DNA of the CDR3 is TGTGCCAGCACGGGGGGCGCTTATGATGGCTACACCTTC.

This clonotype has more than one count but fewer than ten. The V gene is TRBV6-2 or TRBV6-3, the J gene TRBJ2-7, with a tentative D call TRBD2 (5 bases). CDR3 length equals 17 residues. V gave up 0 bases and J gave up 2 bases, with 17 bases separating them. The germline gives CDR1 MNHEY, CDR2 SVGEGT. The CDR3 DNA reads TGTGCCAGCAGTTACTCCCACCTGACCGAGGGTACCTACGAGCAGTACTTC. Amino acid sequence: CASSYSHLTEGTYEQYF.